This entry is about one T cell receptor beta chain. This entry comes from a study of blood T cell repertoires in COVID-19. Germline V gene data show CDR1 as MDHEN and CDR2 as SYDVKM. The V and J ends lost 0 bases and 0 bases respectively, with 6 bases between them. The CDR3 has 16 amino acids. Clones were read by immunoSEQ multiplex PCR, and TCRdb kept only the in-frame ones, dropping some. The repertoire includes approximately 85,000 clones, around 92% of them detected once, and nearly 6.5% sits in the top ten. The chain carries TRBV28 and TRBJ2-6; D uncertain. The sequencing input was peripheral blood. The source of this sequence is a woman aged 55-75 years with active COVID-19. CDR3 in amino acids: CASSLWGSSGANVLTF. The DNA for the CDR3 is TGTGCCAGCAGTTTATGGGGCAGCTCTGGGGCCAACGTCCTGACTTTC.